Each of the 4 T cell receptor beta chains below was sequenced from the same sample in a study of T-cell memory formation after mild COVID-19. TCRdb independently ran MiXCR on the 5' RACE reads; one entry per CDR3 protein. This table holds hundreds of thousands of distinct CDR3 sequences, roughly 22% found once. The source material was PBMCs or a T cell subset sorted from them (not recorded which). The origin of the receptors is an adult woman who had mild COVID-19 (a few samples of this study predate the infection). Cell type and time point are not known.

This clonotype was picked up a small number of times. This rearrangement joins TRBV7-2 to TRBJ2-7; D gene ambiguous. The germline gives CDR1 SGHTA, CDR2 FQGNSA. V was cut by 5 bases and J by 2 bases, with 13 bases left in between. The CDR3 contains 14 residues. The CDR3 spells CASSRRVQAYEQYF. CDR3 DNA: TGTGCCAGCAGCCGCCGGGTACAAGCCTACGAGCAGTACTTC.

CDR3 nucleotide sequence: TGTGCCAGCAGCACCAGTAGGGTCAACTATAATTCACCCCTCCACTTT. Its translation: CASSTSRVNYNSPLHF. This rearrangement joins TRBV9 to TRBJ1-6; D not certain. Germline V lookup: CDR1 SGDLS, CDR2 YYNGEE. This CDR3 has 16 residues. Trimming removed 4 bases from V and 3 bases from J, with 14 bases in between. Complete variable domain (other parts from reference TRBV9 and TRBJ1-6): DSGVTQTPKHLITATGQRVTLRCSPRSGDLSVYWYQQSLDQGLQFLIQYYNGEERAKGNILERFSAQQFPDLHSELNLSSLELGDSALYFCASSTSRVNYNSPLHFGNGTRLTVT.

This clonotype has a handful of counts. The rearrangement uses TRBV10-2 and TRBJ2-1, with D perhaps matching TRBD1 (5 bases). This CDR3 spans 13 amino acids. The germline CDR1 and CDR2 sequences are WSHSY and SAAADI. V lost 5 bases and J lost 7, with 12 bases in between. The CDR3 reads CASSPDSVNEQFF. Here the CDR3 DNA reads TGCGCCAGCAGTCCTGACAGTGTTAATGAGCAGTTCTTC.

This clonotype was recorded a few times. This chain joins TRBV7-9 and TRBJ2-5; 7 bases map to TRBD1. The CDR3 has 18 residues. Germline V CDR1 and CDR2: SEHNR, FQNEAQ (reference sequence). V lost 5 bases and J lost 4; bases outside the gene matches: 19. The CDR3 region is CASSGAPQDRNSRETQYF. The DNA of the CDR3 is TGTGCCAGCAGCGGGGCCCCCCAGGACAGGAATTCCCGAGAGACCCAGTACTTC.